The source of this TCR beta chain is a study of blood T cell repertoires in COVID-19. Turning to this clone: Distinct nucleotide sequences in the sample also encode this CDR3.

Under the authors' procedure: Estimates of nucleated cell counts were drawn from the amplification of reference gene primers. Data came from immunoSEQ multiplex PCR; TCRdb stores just in-frame clones and leaves some out. V and J calls and clone size are those listed in that table; D and trimming were worked out from the DNA. This sample has around 250,000 clones; about 91% occur once, and the top ten carry 1.2%. Specimen: PBMCs or T cells enriched from blood (not recorded which). The receptor comes from a woman between 35 and 50 years old with acute COVID-19.

CDR3 region: CASSQEPGSYGYTF. CDR3 in DNA: TGCGCCAGCAGCCAAGAGCCAGGCAGCTATGGCTACACCTTC. The chain employs TRBV4-1 and TRBJ1-2; D is ambiguous. V lost 0 bases to trimming and J lost 4 bases, with 9 bases between them. The length of the CDR3 is 14 residues. From germline, CDR1 is MGHRA and CDR2 YSYEKL.